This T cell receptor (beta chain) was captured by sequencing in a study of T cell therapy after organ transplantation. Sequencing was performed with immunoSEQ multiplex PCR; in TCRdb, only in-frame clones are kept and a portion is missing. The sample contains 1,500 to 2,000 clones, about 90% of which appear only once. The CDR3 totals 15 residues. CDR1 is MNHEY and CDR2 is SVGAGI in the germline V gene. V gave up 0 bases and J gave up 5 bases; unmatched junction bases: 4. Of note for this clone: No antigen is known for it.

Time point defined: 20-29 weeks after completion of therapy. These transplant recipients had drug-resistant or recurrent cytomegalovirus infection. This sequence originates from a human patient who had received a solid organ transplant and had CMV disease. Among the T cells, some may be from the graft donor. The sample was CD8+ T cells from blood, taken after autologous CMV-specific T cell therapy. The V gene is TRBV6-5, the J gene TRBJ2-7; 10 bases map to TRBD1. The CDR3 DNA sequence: TGTGCCAGCAGTTACTCGGGACAGGGGTTCCACGAGCAGTACTTC. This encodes CASSYSGQGFHEQYF.